This is a list of T cell receptor beta chains from one sample in a study of T cell changes during pregnancy in multiple sclerosis. The table came from immunoSEQ multiplex PCR; TCRdb's copy has only in-frame clones and leaves some out. The table lists some 100,000 clones, 85% to 95% of them singletons. The source was peripheral blood, collected before pregnancy. These receptors came from a female donor with multiple sclerosis, enrolled in a pregnancy study. The CDR3 runs from the conserved cysteine through the conserved F or W. D genes are given only for firm matches. The size field is filled for only some rows; it gives once, few, many or a size class.

j_gene: TRBJ1-1
d_gene: -
abundance: -
len: 15
v_gene: TRBV5-6
CDR3aa: CASSFGSDKNTEAFF
CDR3nt: TGTGCCAGCAGCTTCGGATCGGACAAGAACACTGAAGCTTTCTTT

j_gene: TRBJ1-1
d_gene: -
abundance: -
len: 13
v_gene: TRBV29-1
CDR3aa: CSVCRVLNTEAFF
CDR3nt: TGCAGCGTCTGTCGGGTATTGAACACTGAAGCTTTCTTT

j_gene: TRBJ2-7
d_gene: TRBD1
abundance: -
len: 14
v_gene: TRBV7-6
CDR3aa: CASSPKTGTYEQYF
CDR3nt: TGTGCCAGCAGCCCAAAGACAGGGACCTACGAGCAGTACTTC

j_gene: TRBJ2-7
d_gene: TRBD2
abundance: -
len: 13
v_gene: TRBV28
CDR3aa: CASKSGSSYEQYF
CDR3nt: TGTGCCAGCAAAAGCGGGAGCTCCTACGAGCAGTACTTC

j_gene: TRBJ2-1
d_gene: -
abundance: -
len: 13
v_gene: TRBV7-9
CDR3aa: CASSLATNNEQFF
CDR3nt: TGTGCCAGCAGCTTAGCGACAAACAATGAGCAGTTCTTC

j_gene: TRBJ2-1
d_gene: TRBD2
abundance: few
len: 17
v_gene: TRBV5-4
CDR3aa: CASSWLIGREAYNEQFF
CDR3nt: TGTGCCAGCAGCTGGTTGATCGGGAGGGAGGCGTACAATGAGCAGTTCTTC

j_gene: TRBJ2-7
d_gene: TRBD2
abundance: -
len: 15
v_gene: TRBV27
CDR3aa: CASSYSSGKGYEQYF
CDR3nt: TGTGCCAGCAGTTACTCTAGCGGGAAAGGCTACGAGCAGTACTTC

j_gene: TRBJ2-3
d_gene: -
abundance: -
len: 14
v_gene: TRBV12-5
CDR3aa: CASGSSLSTDTQYF
CDR3nt: TGTGCTAGTGGTTCGTCACTCAGCACAGATACGCAGTATTTT

j_gene: TRBJ2-7
d_gene: -
abundance: -
len: 15
v_gene: TRBV7-3
CDR3aa: CASSLTPVSSYEQYF
CDR3nt: TGTGCCAGCAGCTTAACCCCGGTGAGCTCCTACGAGCAGTACTTC

j_gene: TRBJ1-2
d_gene: TRBD1
abundance: -
len: 13
v_gene: TRBV11-2
CDR3aa: CASRLGQGYGYTF
CDR3nt: TGTGCCAGCAGATTAGGACAGGGCTATGGCTACACCTTC